This entry lists 26 T cell receptor beta chains sequenced from one sample in a study of blood T cell repertoires in COVID-19. Sequencing used immunoSEQ multiplex PCR; TCRdb keeps in-frame clones, though not all of them. Among roughly 480,000 clones listed, 89% were seen once. Sample: peripheral blood. The receptors here all came from a young man with COVID-19, enrolled during active disease.

This chain joins TRBV7-6 and TRBJ2-7; 8 nucleotides line up with TRBD2. The CDR3 has 17 residues. The ends lost 5 bases at V and 5 bases at J; junction bases unmatched: 17. The germline CDR1 and CDR2 sequences are SGHVS and FNYEAQ. CDR3 amino acids: CASSPGQRGPRRDEQYF. CDR3 sequence (DNA): TGTGCCAGCAGCCCCGGACAGCGGGGGCCCCGGAGGGACGAGCAGTACTTC.

The table lists this clone with many counts. The chain carries TRBV15 and TRBJ1-3; D uncertain. Germline CDR1 and CDR2: LNHNV and YYDKDF (reference sequence). Trimming removed 1 base from V and 0 bases from J, with 10 bases in between. The CDR3 spans 16 residues. CDR3: CATSRGEGDSGNTIYF. CDR3 bases: TGTGCCACCAGCAGAGGCGAGGGCGACTCTGGAAACACCATATATTTT.

The chain joins TRBV3-1 (or the pseudogene TRBV3-2) to TRBJ2-4; D may be TRBD2 (6 bases). The CDR3 is 17 residues long. Per germline, CDR1 LGHDT and CDR2 YNNKEL (reference sequence). V lost 4 bases, J lost 2 bases, and 18 bases lay in between. As DNA, the CDR3 is TGTGCCAGCAGCCCGCTTAACGGGGGATCGACCAAAAACATTCAGTACTTC. Translated, it gives CASSPLNGGSTKNIQYF.

The rearrangement links TRBV6-6 to TRBJ1-4; 7 bases agree with TRBD1. The V gene's germline CDR1 is MNHNY and CDR2 SVGAGI (reference sequence). Germline trimming cut 4 bases from V and 4 bases from J; bases unmatched to any gene: 3. CDR3 length equals 14 residues. CDR3 amino acids: CASSSGTVNEKLFF. CDR3 bases: TGTGCCAGCAGTTCCGGGACAGTTAATGAAAAACTGTTTTTT.

The rearrangement joins TRBV7-3 to TRBJ1-1; 7 bases fit TRBD1. The CDR3 consists of 15 residues. The germline V gene has CDR1 SGHTA and CDR2 FQGTGA. J lost 1 base, V lost 5 bases, and 7 bases had no gene match. CDR3 DNA: TGTGCCAGCAGCCCGTCGGGACAGCCGAACACTGAAGCTTTCTTT. Amino acids: CASSPSGQPNTEAFF.

This sequence joins TRBV14 and TRBJ2-3; 8 nucleotides line up with TRBD2. The CDR3 spans 17 residues. The V gene's germline CDR1 is SGHDN and CDR2 FVKESK. Trimming took 0 bases from V and 3 from J; bases not matched to a gene: 8. The CDR3 nucleotides are TGTGCCAGCAGCCAAGATCCCGGCGGGAGGTTAACAGATACGCAGTATTTT. The encoded protein is CASSQDPGGRLTDTQYF.

J is TRBJ1-5 and V is TRBV7-6; possible D gene TRBD1, 6 bases. The V gene lost 1 base and the J gene lost 5 bases, with 9 bases spanning the gap. Germline CDR1 SGHVS, CDR2 FNYEAQ. This CDR3 is 14 amino acids long. CDR3 protein: CASSLGAGDQPQHF. CDR3 bases: TGTGCCAGCAGCTTAGGGGCAGGGGATCAGCCCCAGCATTTT.

The chain joins TRBV7-9 to TRBJ2-7; 12 bases are shared with TRBD2. Germline CDR1 and CDR2: SEHNR and FQNEAQ (reference sequence). With 0 bases clipped from V and 6 bases from J, the junction kept 9 bases outside the gene matches. CDR3 length equals 17 residues. Written as DNA, the CDR3 is TGTGCCAGCAGCTTAGCCCCTCGACTAGCGGGGGCAAGCGAGCAGTACTTC. It codes for CASSLAPRLAGASEQYF.

Regarding this clone: The germline gene is not matched at one end of the junction; a read error may be the cause. This rearrangement joins TRBV29-1 to TRBJ2-5; 13 bases fit TRBD2. The germline V gene encodes CDR1 SQVTM and CDR2 ANQGSEA. The CDR3 covers 17 residues. For the CDR3, the DNA is TGCAGCGCAGTGGGACTAGCGGGACCAGACGTCGGAGAGTCCCAGTACTTC. It translates to CSAVGLAGPDVGESQYF.

This chain connects TRBV7-6 to TRBJ2-5; D gene uncertain. CDR1 is SGHVS, CDR2 FNYEAQ, per germline. The germline V and J ends were trimmed by 1 base and 0 bases, with 3 bases remaining between them. The CDR3 extends over 13 amino acids. CDR3 bases: TGTGCCAGCAGCTTAGAGCACCAAGAGACCCAGTACTTC. It translates to CASSLEHQETQYF.

The chain couples TRBV6-6 to TRBJ1-2; tentative D call: TRBD1 (5 bases). V was trimmed by 6 bases and J by 7 bases, leaving 18 bases between them. This CDR3 is built from 14 residues. Looked up from germline, CDR1 is MNHNY and CDR2 is SVGAGI (reference sequence). CDR3 region: CASSYQGHGSGYTF. CDR3 bases: TGTGCCAGCAGCTACCAAGGACACGGCTCTGGCTACACCTTC.

J is TRBJ2-1 and V is TRBV11-2; unclear D gene. Germline V gene sequence: CDR1 SGHAT, CDR2 FQNNGV. Trimming removed 0 bases from V and 1 base from J, with 7 bases in between. The CDR3 has 15 amino acids. CDR3 amino acids: CASSLEPTSYNEQFF. CDR3 nucleotides: TGTGCCAGCAGCTTAGAACCGACTTCCTACAATGAGCAGTTCTTC.

The chain recombines TRBV12-1 with TRBJ2-1; no check of the table's D call, TRBD1, against the DNA was made. TRBV12-1 is labeled a pseudogene. The CDR3 has 13 residues. Here the CDR3 reads CASSFAPGVGQFF. The CDR3 DNA reads as TGTGCCAGCAGCTTTGCGCCAGGTGTGGGGCAGTTCTTC.

The gene calls are TRBV4-2 and TRBJ2-3, with 14 bases identical to TRBD2. CDR1 is LGHNA, CDR2 YNFKEQ, per germline. This CDR3 is built from 18 residues. V lost 0 bases, J lost 3 bases, and 5 bases stayed unmatched. CDR3 in amino acids: CASSQDGLAGGWTDTQYF. CDR3 in DNA: TGTGCCAGCAGCCAAGATGGACTAGCGGGAGGATGGACAGATACGCAGTATTTT.

The DNA of the CDR3 is TGTGCCAGCAGCCGGGCAGGGTTGGAGACCCAGTACTTC. It codes for CASSRAGLETQYF. The chain joins TRBV5-6 to TRBJ2-5; D may be TRBD1 (5 bases). The CDR3 has 13 residues. V was cut by 4 bases and J by 5 bases, with 12 bases left in between. CDR1 SGHDT and CDR2 YYEEEE come from the germline V gene.

V is TRBV2 and J is TRBJ2-4, with 12 bases fitting TRBD2. This CDR3 spans 15 amino acids. After removal of 6 bases from V and 7 bases from J, the junction contained 7 bases not matched to a gene. Germline CDR1 and CDR2: SNHLY and FYNNEI. As DNA, the CDR3 is TGTGCCAGCAGAATTACTAGCGGGGGGACCAACATTCAGTACTTC. Encoded protein: CASRITSGGTNIQYF.

The chain uses TRBV27 and TRBJ2-2; D gene uncertain. The germline V gene encodes CDR1 MNHEY and CDR2 SMNVEV (reference sequence). The CDR3 spans 12 residues. Trimming took off 3 bases at V and 5 bases at J, with 4 bases between the two ends. The CDR3 region is CASSFVTGELFF. CDR3 DNA sequence: TGTGCCAGCAGTTTCGTGACCGGGGAGCTGTTTTTT.

The V gene is TRBV18, the J gene TRBJ1-3; weak D call: TRBD1 (5 bases). The CDR3 contains 16 residues. Germline V gene data show CDR1 as KGHSH and CDR2 as LQKENI. V dropped 2 bases and J dropped 2 bases, with 13 bases sitting between them. CDR3: CASSPGSRAAGNTIYF. The CDR3 region has the DNA TGTGCCAGCTCACCAGGTAGCAGGGCGGCTGGAAACACCATATATTTT.

The chain couples TRBV29-1 to TRBJ2-2; TRBD2 matches 11 bases. V dropped 7 bases and J dropped 3; count of bases not matched to a gene: 7. This CDR3 has 15 amino acids. Germline V CDR1 and CDR2: SQVTM, ANQGSEA. CDR3 DNA: TGCAGCGCTAACCCTAGCGGGGGGCACACCGGGGAGCTGTTTTTT. This gives the protein CSANPSGGHTGELFF.

This clone was seen just once. The V and J genes are TRBV7-2 and TRBJ1-2, with TRBD1 as a possible D gene (5 bases). Trimming stripped 2 bases from V and 8 bases from J, with 12 bases between. This CDR3 has 13 residues. Germline V lookup: CDR1 SGHTA, CDR2 FQGNSA. The DNA for the CDR3 is TGTGCCAGCAGCTTAAATAGGGGAACCGGCTACACCTTC. It yields the protein CASSLNRGTGYTF.

The J gene is TRBJ2-5, the V gene TRBV5-1; 9 positions match TRBD1. This CDR3 region has 16 residues. CDR1 is SGHRS and CDR2 is YFSETQ in the germline V gene. The V and J ends lost 1 base and 5 bases, in that order; junction bases with no gene match: 9. The CDR3 sequence is CASSLIATGQGETQYF. CDR3 DNA: TGCGCCAGCAGCTTGATAGCCACGGGACAGGGTGAGACCCAGTACTTC.

The gene calls are TRBV2 and TRBJ1-2; 8 bases line up with TRBD1. V lost 2 bases, J lost 6 bases, and 2 bases stayed unmatched. This CDR3 has 13 amino acids. The germline CDR1 and CDR2 sequences are SNHLY and FYNNEI. The CDR3 DNA reads TGTGCCAGCAGTGAACAGGGGGCGCATGGCTACACCTTC. Protein product: CASSEQGAHGYTF.

This chain connects TRBV2 to TRBJ2-2; 10 bases fit TRBD2. The CDR3 length is 17 residues. Losses at the gene ends were 6 bases for V and 5 bases for J; bases not matched to a gene: 12. Germline CDR1 SNHLY, CDR2 FYNNEI. This CDR3 reads CASSVDLAGGPTGELFF. In DNA form, the CDR3 reads TGTGCCAGCAGCGTAGATTTAGCGGGGGGACCGACCGGGGAGCTGTTTTTT.

The chain couples TRBV7-8 to TRBJ2-5, with D perhaps TRBD1 (6 bases). CDR1 is SGHVS and CDR2 is FQNEAQ in the germline V gene. This CDR3 is 15 amino acids long. The ends were cut back, 5 bases at V and 2 bases at J, with 15 bases in the middle. The CDR3 DNA sequence: TGTGCCAGCAGCCCGGCCGGGACACCGCAAGAGACCCAGTACTTC. Amino acid sequence: CASSPAGTPQETQYF. The whole variable domain, filled in from reference TRBV7-8 and TRBJ2-5, reads GAGVSQSPRYKVAKRGQDVALRCDPISGHVSLFWYQQALGQGPEFLTYFQNEAQLDKSGLPSDRFFAERPEGSVSTLKIQRTQQEDSAVYLCASSPAGTPQETQYFGPGTRLLVL.

The V call is TRBV18, the J call TRBJ1-1, with D possibly matching TRBD1 (5 bases). The CDR3 is made up of 13 amino acids. V lost 3 bases to trimming and J lost 8 bases, with 13 bases between them. Germline V gene sequence: CDR1 KGHSH, CDR2 LQKENI. The CDR3: CASSPLDRAEAFF. The CDR3 coding sequence is TGTGCCAGCTCACCGCTCGACAGAGCCGAAGCTTTCTTT.

This clone has just a few counts. The V call is TRBV19, the J call TRBJ2-2; TRBD2 might be the D (5 bases). The germline CDR1 and CDR2 sequences are LNHDA and SQIVND (reference sequence). The CDR3 runs to 13 residues. V lost 5 bases, J lost 4 bases, and 8 bases lay in between. In nucleotides, the CDR3 is TGTGCCAGTAGTCAGGACTTCACCGGGGAGCTGTTTTTT. Translation: CASSQDFTGELFF.